The clone carrying this T cell receptor (beta chain) appeared a single time. This record belongs to a study of cytomegalovirus exposure and HLA in healthy donors. PCR primers comprised 60 Vbeta and 13 Jbeta primers. TCRdb's table, derived via immunoSEQ multiplex PCR, lists solely in-frame clones and lacks some. The sample records 150,000 to 180,000 clones, 80% being singletons. This sequence originates from a woman in her thirties or forties in good health and CMV-seropositive. Sequences were obtained from PBMCs.

CDR3: CASNQASGRSGELFF. The CDR3 coding sequence is TGTGCCAGTAATCAGGCTAGCGGGCGGAGCGGGGAGCTGTTTTTT. The J gene is TRBJ2-2, the V gene TRBV19, with TRBD2 identical over 8 bases. Unmatched junction bases numbered 11, after V lost 7 bases and J lost 7 bases. Germline CDR1 and CDR2: LNHDA and SQIVND (reference sequence). CDR3 length: 15 residues.